These T cell receptor beta chains were read from a single sample in a study of response to subunit inactivated influenza vaccine. TCRdb used MiXCR to reprocess the RT-PCR reads, holding one entry per CDR3 protein. The sample carries approximately 310,000 distinct CDR3 sequences, 20% to 25% recorded once. Here the sequenced sample was PBMCs from blood, taken less than 22 months after vaccination. These receptors all stem from a man between 50 and 75 years old who received an inactivated influenza vaccine. Each CDR3 is given with its conserved first and last residue. Each record gives: J gene, D gene, V gene, clone size, CDR3 protein, CDR3 DNA. The D gene is left open where the match is weak. A clone size is listed for some rows: how often the clone was seen (once, few, many), or a class if it is expanded.

j_call: TRBJ1-6; d_call: NA; v_call: TRBV5-3; clone_size: NA; cdr3_aa: CASTVNPTGYNSPLHF; cdr3_nt: TGTGCCAGTACCGTTAATCCGACAGGATATAATTCACCCCTCCACTTT
j_call: TRBJ2-7; d_call: TRBD2; v_call: TRBV7-8; clone_size: few; cdr3_aa: CASSSLAGGLGEQYF; cdr3_nt: TGTGCCAGCAGCTCTCTGGCGGGAGGCCTGGGCGAGCAGTACTTC
j_call: TRBJ2-1; d_call: NA; v_call: TRBV30; clone_size: NA; cdr3_aa: CAWSPGRRYEQFF; cdr3_nt: TGTGCCTGGAGTCCTGGGAGGAGATATGAGCAGTTCTTC
j_call: TRBJ1-1; d_call: NA; v_call: TRBV3-1; clone_size: NA; cdr3_aa: CASSPDINTEAFF; cdr3_nt: TGTGCCAGCAGCCCGGACATAAACACTGAAGCTTTCTTT
j_call: TRBJ2-2; d_call: TRBD1; v_call: TRBV4-1; clone_size: once; cdr3_aa: CASRQQGHTGELFF; cdr3_nt: TGCGCCAGCAGACAACAGGGGCACACCGGGGAGCTGTTTTTT
j_call: TRBJ1-5; d_call: TRBD1; v_call: TRBV20-1; clone_size: few; cdr3_aa: CSARDLGQEGISNQPQHF; cdr3_nt: TGCAGTGCTAGAGATCTTGGACAGGAGGGTATTAGCAATCAGCCCCAGCATTTT
j_call: TRBJ2-7; d_call: NA; v_call: TRBV2; clone_size: NA; cdr3_aa: CASSVITYYEQYF; cdr3_nt: TGTGCCAGCAGTGTTATAACTTACTACGAGCAGTACTTC
j_call: TRBJ2-1; d_call: TRBD1; v_call: TRBV6-2/TRBV6-3; clone_size: NA; cdr3_aa: CASGDRVNEQFF; cdr3_nt: TGTGCCAGCGGGGACAGGGTTAATGAGCAGTTCTTC
j_call: TRBJ1-5; d_call: NA; v_call: TRBV30; clone_size: NA; cdr3_aa: CAGKEPQNQPQHF; cdr3_nt: TGTGCGGGGAAGGAGCCTCAAAATCAGCCCCAGCATTTT
j_call: TRBJ2-1; d_call: NA; v_call: TRBV7-9; clone_size: few; cdr3_aa: CASSSLGVGQEQFF; cdr3_nt: TGTGCCAGCAGCTCATTAGGGGTCGGGCAGGAGCAGTTCTTC
j_call: TRBJ1-3; d_call: NA; v_call: TRBV28; clone_size: many; cdr3_aa: CASSSLRGPSGNTIYF; cdr3_nt: TGTGCCAGCAGTTCCCTTCGGGGCCCCTCTGGAAACACCATATATTTT
j_call: TRBJ1-1; d_call: NA; v_call: TRBV20-1; clone_size: NA; cdr3_aa: CSAETGRLAEAFF; cdr3_nt: TGCAGTGCTGAAACAGGGAGGTTGGCTGAAGCTTTCTTT
j_call: TRBJ1-5; d_call: NA; v_call: TRBV6-1; clone_size: few; cdr3_aa: CASSPFPRGQPQHF; cdr3_nt: TGTGCCAGCAGTCCGTTCCCTCGGGGTCAGCCCCAGCATTTT
j_call: TRBJ2-5; d_call: NA; v_call: TRBV7-2; clone_size: NA; cdr3_aa: CASSFSVQGETQYF; cdr3_nt: TGTGCCAGCAGCTTTAGCGTCCAGGGTGAGACCCAGTACTTC
j_call: TRBJ1-2; d_call: NA; v_call: TRBV2; clone_size: few; cdr3_aa: CASTKGAGGYTF; cdr3_nt: TGTGCCAGCACGAAGGGCGCAGGTGGCTACACCTTC
j_call: TRBJ1-1; d_call: TRBD1; v_call: TRBV4-2; clone_size: NA; cdr3_aa: CASSQVAGGLTEAFF; cdr3_nt: TGTGCCAGCAGCCAAGTGGCAGGGGGCCTCACTGAAGCTTTCTTT
j_call: TRBJ2-2; d_call: NA; v_call: TRBV4-2; clone_size: few; cdr3_aa: CASSQVETYTGELFF; cdr3_nt: TGTGCCAGCAGCCAAGTTGAGACTTACACCGGGGAGCTGTTTTTT
j_call: TRBJ2-7; d_call: NA; v_call: TRBV4-1; clone_size: NA; cdr3_aa: CASSQVGRHPSYEQYF; cdr3_nt: TGCGCCAGCAGCCAAGTAGGGCGACATCCCTCCTACGAGCAGTACTTC
j_call: TRBJ2-7; d_call: NA; v_call: TRBV4-1; clone_size: NA; cdr3_aa: CASSQEVTIYEQYF; cdr3_nt: TGCGCCAGCAGCCAAGAGGTCACTATCTACGAGCAGTACTTC
j_call: TRBJ2-3; d_call: NA; v_call: TRBV12-3/TRBV12-4; clone_size: NA; cdr3_aa: CASSLIRDTQYF; cdr3_nt: TGTGCCAGCAGTTTAATTCGAGATACGCAGTATTTT
j_call: TRBJ1-2; d_call: NA; v_call: TRBV7-2; clone_size: NA; cdr3_aa: CASSRQAAYGYTF; cdr3_nt: TGTGCCAGCAGCAGACAGGCAGCCTATGGCTACACCTTC
j_call: TRBJ2-2; d_call: NA; v_call: TRBV5-1; clone_size: NA; cdr3_aa: CASSSVPGPSGELFF; cdr3_nt: TGCGCCAGCAGCTCAGTCCCGGGACCTTCCGGGGAGCTGTTTTTT
j_call: TRBJ1-1; d_call: NA; v_call: TRBV3-1; clone_size: few; cdr3_aa: CASSQDLRNTEAFF; cdr3_nt: TGTGCCAGCAGCCAAGATCTAAGGAACACTGAAGCTTTCTTT
j_call: TRBJ2-3; d_call: NA; v_call: TRBV30; clone_size: few; cdr3_aa: CAWSTLASSTDTQYF; cdr3_nt: TGTGCCTGGAGTACCCTAGCGTCAAGCACAGATACGCAGTATTTT